The 3 T cell receptor beta chains below all came from one sample that was sequenced in a study of breast tumors, draining lymph nodes, adjacent tissues. TCRdb used MiXCR to reprocess the multiplex PCR reads, holding one entry per CDR3 protein. The sample includes more than 250,000 distinct CDR3 sequences, over 30% of them seen just once. The lymph nodes were axillary draining lymph nodes from breast cancer patients. Sample: axillary lymph node tissue. These receptors came from a female donor with breast cancer. Some clones in this sample may be carry-over from other donors' samples.

This clonotype was counted at least ten times. The V call is TRBV7-2, the J call TRBJ1-4; D unclear. Germline CDR1 SGHTA, CDR2 FQGNSA. V was shortened by 5 bases and J by 1 base, with 17 bases between the two germline ends. The CDR3 runs to 17 residues. Written as DNA, the CDR3 is TGTGCCAGCAGCCTAAGAGGCCGGGGATTAACTAATGAAAAACTGTTTTTT. Amino acid sequence: CASSLRGRGLTNEKLFF.

There are many counts of this clonotype. The chain uses TRBV2 and TRBJ1-4, with TRBD1 matching over 10 bases. J gave up 8 bases and V 6 bases, and 15 bases lay outside the gene matches. This CDR3 is built from 17 residues. The germline V gene has CDR1 SNHLY and CDR2 FYNNEI. For the CDR3, the DNA is TGTGCCAGCAGGGGAGACAGGGGGCGAGCTCTGCCGGAAAAACTGTTTTTT. Translated: CASRGDRGRALPEKLFF.

This clonotype has a count of ten or more. The CDR3 is CASSRRPYYEQYF. CDR3 nucleotide sequence: TGTGCCAGCAGCCGTCGACCGTACTACGAGCAGTACTTC. This rearrangement joins TRBV7-9 to TRBJ2-7; D gene ambiguous. The germline CDR1 and CDR2 sequences are SEHNR and FQNEAQ (reference sequence). The CDR3 is made up of 13 amino acids. The V end was cut by 5 bases, the J end by 3 bases, with 11 bases between.